Each of the 6 T cell receptor beta chains below was sequenced from the same sample in a study of blood T cell repertoires in COVID-19. Assay used: immunoSEQ multiplex PCR; TCRdb lists only in-frame clones, some missing. This sample has 300,000 to 350,000 clones, with about 92% found just once. Sequences were obtained from peripheral blood. The source of these receptors is a woman between 55 and 75 years old with COVID-19, enrolled during active disease.

This clone was seen once. The V call is TRBV14, the J call TRBJ1-1; D is possibly TRBD1 (5 bases). The CDR3 contains 13 residues. Trimming left V 5 bases short and J 0 bases short, with 7 bases between. Germline values: CDR1 SGHDN, CDR2 FVKESK. The CDR3: CASSKTVNTEAFF. The CDR3 nucleotides read TGTGCCAGCAGCAAGACAGTGAACACTGAAGCTTTCTTT. Full variable domain (missing parts from reference TRBV14 and TRBJ1-1): EAGVTQFPSHSVIEKGQTVTLRCDPISGHDNLYWYRRVMGKEIKFLLHFVKESKQDESGMPNNRFLAERTGGTYSTLKVQPAELEDSGVYFCASSKTVNTEAFFGQGTRLTVV.

V and J are TRBV3-1 (or the pseudogene TRBV3-2) and TRBJ1-6, with 9 nucleotides matching TRBD1. V shed 4 bases and J 9 bases; nucleotides not matched to a gene: 4. Germline V gene data show CDR1 as LGHDT and CDR2 as YNNKEL (reference sequence). The length of the CDR3 is 14 residues. CDR3 in DNA: TGTGCCAGCAGCCCAGGGACAGGGAGTTCACCCCTCCACTTT. Protein product: CASSPGTGSSPLHF.

V is TRBV28 and J is TRBJ1-1; the D gene is possibly TRBD1 (6 bases). Germline-derived CDR1 and CDR2 are MDHEN and SYDVKM. The CDR3 runs 15 residues. V gave up 5 bases and J gave up 5 bases, with 18 bases separating them. In DNA, the CDR3 is TGTGCCAGCAGTCTGACGGGGGGCGCGAGGACTGAAGCTTTCTTT. Encoded protein: CASSLTGGARTEAFF.

The chain links TRBV30 to TRBJ1-3; D remains ambiguous. This CDR3 spans 16 amino acids. V lost 3 bases, J lost 0 bases, and 15 bases lay in between. Per germline, CDR1 GTSNPN and CDR2 SVGIG (reference sequence). The CDR3 is CAWSGPRDFSGNTIYF. In DNA form, the CDR3 reads TGTGCCTGGAGCGGCCCCCGGGATTTCTCTGGAAACACCATATATTTT.

The chain recombines TRBV27 with TRBJ2-7, with unresolved D. Germline CDR1 reads MNHEY; CDR2 reads SMNVEV (reference sequence). The length of the CDR3 is 13 residues. The V and J ends lost 5 bases and 2 bases respectively, with 10 bases between them. For the CDR3, the DNA is TGTGCCAGCAGTGTCCGGGTCGCCTACGAGCAGTACTTC. The encoded protein is CASSVRVAYEQYF.

The CDR3 DNA follows: TGTGCCAGCAGTCCGGGGGGGCCGGATACGCAGTATTTT. Amino acid sequence: CASSPGGPDTQYF. The chain is built from TRBV28 and TRBJ2-3, with 8 bases lining up with TRBD2. The CDR3 spans 13 residues. V trimming: 5 bases; J trimming: 6 bases; junction bases outside the gene matches: 4. CDR1 and CDR2 from the germline V gene are MDHEN and SYDVKM.